These T cell receptor beta chains were read from a single sample in a study of shared clonotypes between healthy human individuals. Here immunoSEQ multiplex PCR was the method, and the copy in TCRdb shows in-frame clones only, minus some. The sample has about 590,000 clones, nearly 97% seen once. The sample comprised naive CD8+ T cells sorted from blood. All receptors come from a woman aged 25 to 39 in good health. Each CDR3 is given with its conserved first and last residue. Fields, in order: V gene, clone size, D gene, J gene, CDR3 DNA, CDR3 protein. The D gene is left open where the match is weak. Expanded clones get a size class; other rows say once, few or many, or leave the size out.

V: TRBV19; size: NA; D: NA; J: TRBJ1-1; DNA: TGTGCCAGTAGTGGTGGGGTGTGGGACACTGAAGCTTTCTTT; CDR3: CASSGGVWDTEAFF
V: TRBV19; size: NA; D: NA; J: TRBJ1-5; DNA: TGTGCCAGTGCGGACAGCTTGAGTTTACCCCAGCATTTT; CDR3: CASADSLSLPQHF
V: TRBV14; size: NA; D: NA; J: TRBJ2-7; DNA: TGTGCCAGCAGCCAGAGCTCCTACGAGCAGTACTTC; CDR3: CASSQSSYEQYF
V: TRBV28; size: NA; D: NA; J: TRBJ1-1; DNA: TGTGCCAGCAGTTTGAGGGGGGGCGGGTCGGCCAACACTGAAGCTTTCTTT; CDR3: CASSLRGGGSANTEAFF
V: TRBV11-2; size: NA; D: NA; J: TRBJ1-3; DNA: TGTGCCAGCAGCAACCTATATAAGGATTATGGAAACACCATATATTTT; CDR3: CASSNLYKDYGNTIYF
V: TRBV27; size: NA; D: NA; J: TRBJ2-1; DNA: TGTGCCAGCAGGACGGGGTGGGGGGACAATGAGCAGTTCTTC; CDR3: CASRTGWGDNEQFF
V: TRBV2; size: NA; D: NA; J: TRBJ2-7; DNA: TGTGCCAGCAGTGAAGGGCTGACTAGTTCCCACGAGCAGTACTTC; CDR3: CASSEGLTSSHEQYF
V: TRBV19; size: once; D: TRBD2; J: TRBJ2-5; DNA: TGTGCCAGTAGCCTCGGACTAGCGGGAGAAGAGACCCAGTACTTC; CDR3: CASSLGLAGEETQYF
V: TRBV6-5; size: NA; D: NA; J: TRBJ2-7; DNA: TGTGCCAGCAGTTTGCCAGCGGGTCCACCGACCTACGAGCAGTACTTC; CDR3: CASSLPAGPPTYEQYF
V: TRBV7-8; size: NA; D: NA; J: TRBJ1-1; DNA: TGTGCCAGCAGCTTAGAACGGATGAACACTGAAGCTTTCTTT; CDR3: CASSLERMNTEAFF
V: TRBV19; size: NA; D: NA; J: TRBJ1-1; DNA: TGTGCCAGTAAGCGGGGGATTTCAGCTTTCTTT; CDR3: CASKRGISAFF
V: TRBV25-1; size: NA; D: NA; J: TRBJ2-1; DNA: TGTGCCAGCAGTGACAGGAGCTCCTACAATGAGCAGTTCTTC; CDR3: CASSDRSSYNEQFF
V: TRBV19; size: once; D: TRBD2; J: TRBJ2-1; DNA: TGTGCCAGCCGGACTAGCGGACACAATGAGCAGTTCTTC; CDR3: CASRTSGHNEQFF
V: TRBV28; size: NA; D: NA; J: TRBJ2-1; DNA: TGTGCCAGCAGTAGACAGAGGGCCTACAATGAGCAGTTCTTC; CDR3: CASSRQRAYNEQFF
V: TRBV5-4; size: NA; D: NA; J: TRBJ2-2; DNA: TGTGCCAGCAGCTCCACGGGGTTCGGGGAGCTGTTTTTT; CDR3: CASSSTGFGELFF
V: TRBV27; size: NA; D: NA; J: TRBJ1-1; DNA: TGTGCCAGCAGTATTTGGGCGGACACTGAAGCTTTCTTT; CDR3: CASSIWADTEAFF
V: TRBV27; size: NA; D: TRBD1; J: TRBJ2-3; DNA: TGTGCCAGCAGTTCCGGGACAGTCCCCACAGATACGCAGTATTTT; CDR3: CASSSGTVPTDTQYF
V: TRBV27; size: NA; D: TRBD2; J: TRBJ2-1; DNA: TGTGCCAGCAGTCTCACATGGACTAGCGGACCCTACAATGAGCAGTTCTTC; CDR3: CASSLTWTSGPYNEQFF
V: TRBV16; size: NA; D: TRBD1; J: TRBJ1-2; DNA: TGTGCCAGCAGCCACCCCGCACCGGGACAGGGGGCGCAGAGCTATGGCTACACCTTC; CDR3: CASSHPAPGQGAQSYGYTF
V: TRBV5-6; size: NA; D: NA; J: TRBJ1-2; DNA: TGTGCCAGCAGCTATCGGACAGTAGCTAACTATGGCTACACCTTC; CDR3: CASSYRTVANYGYTF